This passage covers 12 T cell receptor beta chains from one sample sequenced in a study of blood T cell repertoires in COVID-19. TCRdb's copy holds only in-frame clones and misses some; the assay was immunoSEQ multiplex PCR. The sample consists of 90,000 to 150,000 clones, over 65% of them appearing once. The sequencing input was peripheral blood. The receptors originated from a man in his fifties or sixties with acute or convalescent COVID-19.

This rearrangement joins TRBV7-9 to TRBJ2-3; TRBD2 agrees at 7 bases. This CDR3 region has 15 residues. The V segment lost 5 bases and the J segment 1 base; nucleotides outside the gene matches: 6. CDR1 and CDR2 (germline): SEHNR, FQNEAQ (reference sequence). For the CDR3, the DNA is TGTGCCAGCAGCCTCGCTAGCGGAGGCACAGATACGCAGTATTTT. This gives the protein CASSLASGGTDTQYF.

The rearrangement uses TRBV27 and TRBJ2-2; D remains unclear. The CDR3 is 14 residues long. V lost 7 bases and J 4 bases, leaving 13 bases between the germline ends. Germline V gene sequence: CDR1 MNHEY, CDR2 SMNVEV (reference sequence). The CDR3 spells CASTATVGTGELFF. CDR3 coding DNA: TGTGCCAGCACCGCTACGGTTGGCACCGGGGAGCTGTTTTTT.

The chain couples TRBV9 to TRBJ2-2, with TRBD2 as a possible D gene (6 bases). Germline CDR1 is SGDLS and CDR2 is YYNGEE. This CDR3 contains 14 residues. The V and J ends lost 2 bases and 7 bases respectively, with 12 bases between them. The CDR3 nucleotides are TGTGCCAGCAGCGTCCGACTAGGGGTCGGGGAGCTGTTTTTT. This gives the protein CASSVRLGVGELFF.

This rearrangement joins TRBV6-2 or TRBV6-3 to TRBJ1-5; no reliable D call. CDR3 length equals 12 residues. In germline, CDR1 is MNHEY, CDR2 SVGEGT. V lost 2 bases and J lost 9, with 8 bases in between. This chain's CDR3 is CASSYSRVPQHF. The DNA of the CDR3 is TGTGCCAGCAGTTACAGCCGGGTGCCCCAGCATTTT.

This clone has just a few counts. This chain links TRBV6-4 with TRBJ1-2, with 12 bases aligning to TRBD1. CDR1 is MRHNA, CDR2 SNTAGT, per germline. Trimming at V came to 5 bases and at J to 2 bases, leaving 3 bases not matched to a gene. The CDR3 loop spans 15 amino acids. CDR3 amino acids: CASSKGQGANYGYTF. CDR3 coding DNA: TGTGCCAGCAGTAAGGGACAGGGGGCAAACTATGGCTACACCTTC.

This chain joins TRBV28 and TRBJ2-3; 8 bases are a match to TRBD2. Germline trimming cut 7 bases from V and 5 bases from J; bases unmatched to any gene: 11. The CDR3 runs to 15 residues. Germline values: CDR1 MDHEN, CDR2 SYDVKM. CDR3 nucleotides: TGTGCCAGCACTCCAGCGGGAGTATCGGTAGATACGCAGTATTTT. This translates into CASTPAGVSVDTQYF.

The chain is built from TRBV19 and TRBJ1-5; no reliable D call. Germline V gives CDR1 LNHDA, CDR2 SQIVND (reference sequence). The V end was cut by 7 bases, the J end by 7 bases, with 11 bases between. This CDR3 region has 12 residues. CDR3 residues: CASTGGYQPQHF. The DNA of the CDR3 is TGTGCCAGTACGGGTGGGTACCAGCCCCAGCATTTT.

The chain links TRBV7-3 to TRBJ2-7; possible D gene TRBD1, 6 bases. The CDR3 loop spans 14 amino acids. The germline CDR1 and CDR2 sequences are SGHTA and FQGTGA. V was shortened by 5 bases and J by 6 bases, with 17 bases between the two germline ends. Written as DNA, the CDR3 is TGTGCCAGCAGCCCGTCTGGGGGCAGGGGCGAGCAGTACTTC. Translation gives CASSPSGGRGEQYF. Complete variable domain (other parts from reference TRBV7-3 and TRBJ2-7): GAGVSQTPSNKVTEKGKYVELRCDPISGHTALYWYRQSLGQGPEFLIYFQGTGAADDSGLPNDRFFAVRPEGSVSTLKIQRTERGDSAVYLCASSPSGGRGEQYFGPGTRLTVT.

This sequence joins TRBV19 and TRBJ1-2; TRBD1 matches at 7 bases. Trimming cost V 9 bases and J 6 bases; bases outside gene matches: 19. CDR3 length equals 16 residues. Germline CDR1 LNHDA, CDR2 SQIVND (reference sequence). CDR3 loop: CASTRDSDIRGDGYTF. The DNA for the CDR3 is TGTGCCAGCACCCGGGACAGTGATATCAGGGGCGATGGCTACACCTTC.

V usage is TRBV18 and J usage is TRBJ2-7; tentatively, D is TRBD2 (6 bases). Trimming pared 6 bases from V and 3 bases from J, leaving 9 bases between. This CDR3 has 12 residues. The germline V gene encodes CDR1 KGHSH and CDR2 LQKENI. The CDR3 reads CASSSGVYEQYF. The CDR3, as DNA: TGTGCCAGCTCCTCGGGGGTCTACGAGCAGTACTTC. The full variable domain, completed using reference TRBV18 and TRBJ2-7, is NAGVMQNPRHLVRRRGQEARLRCSPMKGHSHVYWYRQLPEEGLKFMVYLQKENIIDESGMPKERFSAEFPKEGPSILRIQQVVRGDSAAYFCASSSGVYEQYFGPGTRLTVT.

V gene TRBV7-2 combines with J gene TRBJ2-7; D possibly corresponds to TRBD2 (5 bases). Trimming stripped 5 bases from V and 4 bases from J, with 15 bases between. Per the germline V gene, CDR1 is SGHTA and CDR2 is FQGNSA. This CDR3 is 14 amino acids long. The CDR3 DNA follows: TGTGCCAGCAGCACCCAGCGGCTGGCTTACGAGCAGTACTTC. Translation: CASSTQRLAYEQYF.

The V gene is TRBV5-1, the J gene TRBJ2-5, with 8 bases lining up with TRBD2. Germline CDR1 is SGHRS and CDR2 is YFSETQ. CDR3 length: 16 residues. V was clipped by 7 bases and J by 3 bases; unmatched bases: 14. CDR3 residues: CASGPGGRPGEETQYF. The CDR3 nucleotides read TGCGCCAGCGGACCAGGCGGGAGGCCGGGGGAAGAGACCCAGTACTTC.